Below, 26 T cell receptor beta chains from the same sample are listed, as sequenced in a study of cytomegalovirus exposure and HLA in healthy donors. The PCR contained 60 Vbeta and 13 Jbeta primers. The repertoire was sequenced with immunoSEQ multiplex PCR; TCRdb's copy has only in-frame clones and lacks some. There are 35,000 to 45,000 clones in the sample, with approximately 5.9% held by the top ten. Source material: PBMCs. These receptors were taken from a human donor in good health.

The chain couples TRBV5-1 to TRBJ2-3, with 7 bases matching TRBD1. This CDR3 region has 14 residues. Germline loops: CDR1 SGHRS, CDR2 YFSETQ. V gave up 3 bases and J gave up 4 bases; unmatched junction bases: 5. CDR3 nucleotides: TGCGCCAGCAGCTCAACAGGGGTCCCAGATACGCAGTATTTT. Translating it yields CASSSTGVPDTQYF. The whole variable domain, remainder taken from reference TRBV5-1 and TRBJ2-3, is KAGVTQTPRYLIKTRGQQVTLSCSPISGHRSVSWYQQTPGQGLQFLFEYFSETQRNKGNFPGRFSGRQFSNSRSEMNVSTLELGDSALYLCASSSTGVPDTQYFGPGTRLTVL.

The CDR3 loop reads CASSGGQGNEQFF. CDR3 nucleotides: TGTGCCAGCAGCGGGGGACAGGGTAATGAGCAGTTCTTC. This chain connects TRBV7-3 to TRBJ2-1; the match to TRBD1 covers 9 bases. CDR3 size: 13 residues. Germline-derived CDR1 and CDR2 are SGHTA and FQGTGA. J gave up 7 bases and V 5 bases, and 3 bases lay outside the gene matches.

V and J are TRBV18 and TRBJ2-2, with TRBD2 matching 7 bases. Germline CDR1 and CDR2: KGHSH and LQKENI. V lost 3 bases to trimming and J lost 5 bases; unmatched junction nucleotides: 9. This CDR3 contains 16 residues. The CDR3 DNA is TGTGCCAGCTCACCCAACCGGGACTACCTGACCGGGGAGCTGTTTTTT. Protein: CASSPNRDYLTGELFF.

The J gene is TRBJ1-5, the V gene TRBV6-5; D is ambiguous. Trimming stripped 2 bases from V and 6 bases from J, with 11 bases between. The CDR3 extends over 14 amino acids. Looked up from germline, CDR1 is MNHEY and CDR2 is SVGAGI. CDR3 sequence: CASSYIQAGQPQHF. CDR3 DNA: TGTGCCAGCAGTTACATCCAGGCGGGTCAGCCCCAGCATTTT.

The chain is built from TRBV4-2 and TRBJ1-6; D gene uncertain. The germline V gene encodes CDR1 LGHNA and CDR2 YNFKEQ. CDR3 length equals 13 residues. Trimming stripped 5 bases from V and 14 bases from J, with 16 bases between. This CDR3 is CASSDIEATALHF. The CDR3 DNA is TGTGCCAGCAGCGATATCGAGGCCACGGCCCTCCACTTT.

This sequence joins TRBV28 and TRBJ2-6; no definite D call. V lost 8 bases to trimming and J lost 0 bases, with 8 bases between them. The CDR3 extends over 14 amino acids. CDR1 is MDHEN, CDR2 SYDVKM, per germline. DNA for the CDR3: TGTGCCAGCGGTAGGAGCTCTGGGGCCAACGTCCTGACTTTC. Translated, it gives CASGRSSGANVLTF.

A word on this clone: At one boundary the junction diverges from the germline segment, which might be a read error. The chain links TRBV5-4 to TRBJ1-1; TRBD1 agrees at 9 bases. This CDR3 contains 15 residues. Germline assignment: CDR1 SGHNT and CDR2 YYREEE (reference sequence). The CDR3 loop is CASSPGTGKGTEDFF. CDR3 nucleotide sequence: TGTGCCAGCAGCCCTGGGACAGGGAAGGGCACTGAAGATTTCTTT.

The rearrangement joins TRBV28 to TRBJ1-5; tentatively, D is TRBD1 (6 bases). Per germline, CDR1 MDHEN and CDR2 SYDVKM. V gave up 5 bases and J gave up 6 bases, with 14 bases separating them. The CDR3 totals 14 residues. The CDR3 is CASSHKGGLQPQHF. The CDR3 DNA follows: TGTGCCAGCAGTCACAAGGGGGGGCTTCAGCCCCAGCATTTT.

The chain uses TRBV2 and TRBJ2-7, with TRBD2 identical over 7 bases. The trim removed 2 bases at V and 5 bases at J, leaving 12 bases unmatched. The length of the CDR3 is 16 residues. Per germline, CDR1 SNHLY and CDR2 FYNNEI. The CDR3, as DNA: TGTGCCAGCAGTGAAAGTACGAGGGCAGGGAGGGACGAGCAGTACTTC. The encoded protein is CASSESTRAGRDEQYF.

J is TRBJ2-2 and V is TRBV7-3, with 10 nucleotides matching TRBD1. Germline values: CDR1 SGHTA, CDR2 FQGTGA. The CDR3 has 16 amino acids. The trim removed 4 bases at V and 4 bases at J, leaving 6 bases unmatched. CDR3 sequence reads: CASSSRQGAITGELFF. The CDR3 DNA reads TGTGCCAGCAGCTCCCGACAGGGGGCTATCACCGGGGAGCTGTTTTTT. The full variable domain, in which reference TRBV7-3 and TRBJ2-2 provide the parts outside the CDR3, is GAGVSQTPSNKVTEKGKYVELRCDPISGHTALYWYRQSLGQGPEFLIYFQGTGAADDSGLPNDRFFAVRPEGSVSTLKIQRTERGDSAVYLCASSSRQGAITGELFFGEGSRLTVL.

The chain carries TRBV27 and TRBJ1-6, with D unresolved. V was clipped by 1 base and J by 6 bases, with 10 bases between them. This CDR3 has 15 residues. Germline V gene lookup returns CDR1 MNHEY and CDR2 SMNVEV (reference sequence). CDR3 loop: CASSLFTEFNSPLHF. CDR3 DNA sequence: TGTGCCAGCAGTTTATTTACTGAATTTAATTCACCCCTCCACTTT.

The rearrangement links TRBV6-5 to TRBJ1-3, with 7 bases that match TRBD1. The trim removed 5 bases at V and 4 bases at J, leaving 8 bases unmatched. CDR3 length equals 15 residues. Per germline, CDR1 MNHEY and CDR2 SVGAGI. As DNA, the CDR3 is TGTGCCAGCAGTACCTCGACAGGGACGGGAAACACCATATATTTT. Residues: CASSTSTGTGNTIYF.

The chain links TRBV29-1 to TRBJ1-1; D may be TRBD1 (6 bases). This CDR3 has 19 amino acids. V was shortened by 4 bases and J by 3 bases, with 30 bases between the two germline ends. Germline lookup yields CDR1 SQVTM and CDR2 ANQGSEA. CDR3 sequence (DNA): TGCAGCGTTGGTGAGGGCGATGGGGGCACATGGGTAGGTGACACTGAAGCTTTCTTT. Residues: CSVGEGDGGTWVGDTEAFF.

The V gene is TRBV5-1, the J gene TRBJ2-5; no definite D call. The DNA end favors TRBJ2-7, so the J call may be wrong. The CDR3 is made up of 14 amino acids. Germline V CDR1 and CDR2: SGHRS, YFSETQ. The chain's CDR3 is CASSLEPLSYEQYF. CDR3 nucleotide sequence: TGCGCCAGCAGCTTGGAACCGTTGAGCTACGAGCAGTACTTC.

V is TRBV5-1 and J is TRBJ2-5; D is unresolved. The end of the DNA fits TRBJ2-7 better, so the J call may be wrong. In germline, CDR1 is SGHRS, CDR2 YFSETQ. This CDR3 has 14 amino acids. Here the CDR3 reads CASSLDRLLAEQYF. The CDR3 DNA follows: TGCGCCAGCAGCTTGGATCGTCTCCTTGCCGAGCAGTACTTC.

DNA of the CDR3: TGTGCCAGCAGTCTCGAGGCAGTCTTGAACACTGAAGCTTTCTTT. Translated, it gives CASSLEAVLNTEAFF. V is TRBV2 and J is TRBJ1-1; no clear D gene. Germline V CDR1 and CDR2: SNHLY, FYNNEI. V lost 5 bases, J lost 0 bases, and 13 bases lay in between. The CDR3 sequence is 15 residues long.

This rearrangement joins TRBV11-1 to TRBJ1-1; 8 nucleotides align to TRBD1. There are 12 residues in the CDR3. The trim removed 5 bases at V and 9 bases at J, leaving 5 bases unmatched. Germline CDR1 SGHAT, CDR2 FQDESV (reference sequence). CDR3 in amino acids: CASSEQGAQAFF. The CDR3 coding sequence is TGTGCCAGCAGCGAGCAGGGGGCTCAAGCTTTCTTT.

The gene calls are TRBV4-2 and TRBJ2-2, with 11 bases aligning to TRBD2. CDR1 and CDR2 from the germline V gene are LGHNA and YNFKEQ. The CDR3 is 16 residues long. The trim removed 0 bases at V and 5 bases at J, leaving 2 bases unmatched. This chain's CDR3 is CASSQELAGETGELFF. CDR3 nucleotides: TGTGCCAGCAGCCAAGAACTAGCGGGGGAAACCGGGGAGCTGTTTTTT.

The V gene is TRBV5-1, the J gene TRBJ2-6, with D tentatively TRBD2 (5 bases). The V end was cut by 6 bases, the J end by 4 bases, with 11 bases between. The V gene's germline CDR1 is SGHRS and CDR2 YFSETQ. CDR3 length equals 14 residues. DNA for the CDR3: TGCGCCAGCAAGCCCTCGGGGGGGGCCAACGTCCTGACTTTC. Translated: CASKPSGGANVLTF.

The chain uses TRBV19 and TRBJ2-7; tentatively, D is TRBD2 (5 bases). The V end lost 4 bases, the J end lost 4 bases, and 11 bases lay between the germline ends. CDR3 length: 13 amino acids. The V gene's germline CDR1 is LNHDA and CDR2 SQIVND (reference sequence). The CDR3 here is CASSRGLLYEQYF. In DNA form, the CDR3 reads TGTGCCAGTAGTAGAGGACTCCTGTACGAGCAGTACTTC.

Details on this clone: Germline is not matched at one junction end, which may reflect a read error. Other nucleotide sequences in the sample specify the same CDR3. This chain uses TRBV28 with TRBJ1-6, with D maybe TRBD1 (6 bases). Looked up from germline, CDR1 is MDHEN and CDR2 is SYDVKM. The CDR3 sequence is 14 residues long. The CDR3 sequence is CASSYRAFNSPLHF. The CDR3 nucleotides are TGTGCCAGCAGTTACAGGGCCTTCAATTCACCCCTACACTTT. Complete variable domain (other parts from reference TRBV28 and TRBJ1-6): DVKVTQSSRYLVKRTGEKVFLECVQDMDHENMFWYRQDPGLGLRLIYFSYDVKMKEKGDIPEGYSVSREKKERFSLILESASTNQTSMYLCASSYRAFNSPLHFGNGTRLTVT.

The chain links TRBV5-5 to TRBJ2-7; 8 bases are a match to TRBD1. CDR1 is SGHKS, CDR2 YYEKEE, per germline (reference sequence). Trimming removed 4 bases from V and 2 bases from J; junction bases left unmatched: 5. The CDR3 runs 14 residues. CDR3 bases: TGTGCCAGCAGCCCCCGGGACAGGCCCTACGAGCAGTACTTC. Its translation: CASSPRDRPYEQYF.

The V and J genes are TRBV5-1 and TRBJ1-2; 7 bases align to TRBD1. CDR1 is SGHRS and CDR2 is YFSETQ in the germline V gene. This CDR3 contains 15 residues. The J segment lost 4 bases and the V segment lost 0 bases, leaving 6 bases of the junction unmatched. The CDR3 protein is CASSLDPGTAYGYTF. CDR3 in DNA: TGCGCCAGCAGCTTGGACCCCGGGACAGCCTATGGCTACACCTTC. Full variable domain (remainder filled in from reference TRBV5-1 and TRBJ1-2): KAGVTQTPRYLIKTRGQQVTLSCSPISGHRSVSWYQQTPGQGLQFLFEYFSETQRNKGNFPGRFSGRQFSNSRSEMNVSTLELGDSALYLCASSLDPGTAYGYTFGSGTRLTVV.

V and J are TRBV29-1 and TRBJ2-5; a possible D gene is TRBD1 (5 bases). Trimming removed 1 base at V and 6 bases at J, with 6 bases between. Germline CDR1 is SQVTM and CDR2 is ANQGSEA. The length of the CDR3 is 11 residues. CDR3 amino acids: CSVEGGKTQYF. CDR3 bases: TGCAGCGTTGAAGGGGGCAAGACCCAGTACTTC. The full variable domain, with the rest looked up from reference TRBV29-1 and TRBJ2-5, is SAVISQKPSRDICQRGTSLTIQCQVDSQVTMMFWYRQQPGQSLTLIATANQGSEATYESGFVIDKFPISRPNLTFSTLTVSNMSPEDSSIYLCSVEGGKTQYFGPGTRLLVL.

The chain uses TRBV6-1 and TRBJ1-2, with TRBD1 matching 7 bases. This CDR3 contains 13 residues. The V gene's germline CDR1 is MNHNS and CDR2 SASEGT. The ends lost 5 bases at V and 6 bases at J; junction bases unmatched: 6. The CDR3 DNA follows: TGTGCCAGCAGTACACAGGGGAAGAATGGCTACACCTTC. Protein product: CASSTQGKNGYTF.

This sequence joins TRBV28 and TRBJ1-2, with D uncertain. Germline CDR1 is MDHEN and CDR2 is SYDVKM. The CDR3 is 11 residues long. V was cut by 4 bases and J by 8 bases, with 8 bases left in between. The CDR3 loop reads CASSSLRGYTF. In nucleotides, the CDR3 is TGTGCCAGCAGTTCCCTCAGAGGCTACACCTTC.